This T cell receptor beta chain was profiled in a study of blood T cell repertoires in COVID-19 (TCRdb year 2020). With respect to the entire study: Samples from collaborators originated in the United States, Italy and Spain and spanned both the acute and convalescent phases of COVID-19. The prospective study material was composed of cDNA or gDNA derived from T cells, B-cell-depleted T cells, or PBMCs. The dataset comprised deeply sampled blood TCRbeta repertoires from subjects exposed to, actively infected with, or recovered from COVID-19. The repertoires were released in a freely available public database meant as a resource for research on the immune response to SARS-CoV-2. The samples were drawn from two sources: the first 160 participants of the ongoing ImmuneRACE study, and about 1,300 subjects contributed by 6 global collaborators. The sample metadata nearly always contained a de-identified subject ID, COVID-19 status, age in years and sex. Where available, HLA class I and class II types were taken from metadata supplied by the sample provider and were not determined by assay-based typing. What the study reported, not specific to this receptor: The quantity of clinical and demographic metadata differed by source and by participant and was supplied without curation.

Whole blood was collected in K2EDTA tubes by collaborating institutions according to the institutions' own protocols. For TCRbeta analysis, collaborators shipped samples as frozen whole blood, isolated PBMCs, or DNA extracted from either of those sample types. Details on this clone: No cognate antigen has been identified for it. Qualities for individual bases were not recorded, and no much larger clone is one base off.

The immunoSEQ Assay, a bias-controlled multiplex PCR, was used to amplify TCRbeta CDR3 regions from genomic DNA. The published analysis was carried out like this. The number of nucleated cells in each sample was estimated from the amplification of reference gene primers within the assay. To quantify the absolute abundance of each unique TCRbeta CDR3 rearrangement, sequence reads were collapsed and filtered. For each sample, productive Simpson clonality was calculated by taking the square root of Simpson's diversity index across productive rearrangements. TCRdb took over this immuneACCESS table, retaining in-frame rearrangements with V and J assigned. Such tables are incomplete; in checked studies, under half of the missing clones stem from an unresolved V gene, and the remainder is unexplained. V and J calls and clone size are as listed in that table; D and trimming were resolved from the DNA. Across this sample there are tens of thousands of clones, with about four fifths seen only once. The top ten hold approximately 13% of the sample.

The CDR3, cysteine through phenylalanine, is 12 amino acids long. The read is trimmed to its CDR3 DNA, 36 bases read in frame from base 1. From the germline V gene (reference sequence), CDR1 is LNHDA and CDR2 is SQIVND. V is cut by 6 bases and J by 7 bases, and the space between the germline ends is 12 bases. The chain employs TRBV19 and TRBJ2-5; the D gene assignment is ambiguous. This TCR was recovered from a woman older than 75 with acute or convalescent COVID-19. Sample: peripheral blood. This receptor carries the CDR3 CASSRLDGTQYF. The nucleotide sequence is TGTGCCAGTAGCCGACTTGACGGGACCCAGTACTTC.